Below are 28 T cell receptor beta chains sequenced from a single sample in a study of T-cell reconstitution after alpha-beta-depleted transplantation in children. Researchers prepared the TCRbeta library using unique molecular identifiers, the study reports. Each CDR3 protein is one row after TCRdb ran MiXCR on the PCR reads. Counted here are under 85,000 distinct CDR3 sequences, 15% to 20% occurring once; the ten biggest clones make up around half. The source material was PBMCs, mostly from graft donor cells, sampled 360 days after TCRalphabeta/CD19-depleted stem cell transplant. The receptor source for this set is a male patient aged 2 to 10 who had a stem cell transplant for acute lymphoblastic leukemia, so the T cells may come from the graft donor.

This clonotype was detected many times. The chain recombines TRBV20-1 with TRBJ2-6; tentatively, D is TRBD2 (5 bases). The CDR3 has 14 residues. Germline CDR1 reads DFQATT; CDR2 reads SNEGSKA (reference sequence). V shed 2 bases and J shed 3 bases, with 8 bases lying between them. This CDR3 reads CSARYGDGANVLTF. CDR3 DNA sequence: TGCAGTGCTAGATACGGGGATGGGGCCAACGTCCTGACTTTC.

This clonotype came up a few times. V gene TRBV12-3 or TRBV12-4 combines with J gene TRBJ2-2; D might be TRBD1 or TRBD2, each matching 5 bases. Trimming took off 3 bases at V and 2 bases at J, with 7 bases between the two ends. The CDR3 is 14 amino acids. In nucleotides, the CDR3 is TGTGCCAGCAGTTTGAGGGGAAACACCGGGGAGCTGTTTTTT. Protein product: CASSLRGNTGELFF.

The chain joins TRBV5-5 to TRBJ1-4; D is unclear. This CDR3 contains 14 residues. V was clipped by 3 bases and J by 3 bases, with 9 bases between them. Germline-derived CDR1 and CDR2 are SGHKS and YYEKEE (reference sequence). In DNA, the CDR3 is TGTGCCAGCAGCTCGGGTTACGCTAATGAAAAACTGTTTTTT. It encodes CASSSGYANEKLFF. The full variable domain, rest sourced from reference TRBV5-5 and TRBJ1-4, is DAGVTQSPTHLIKTRGQQVTLRCSPISGHKSVSWYQQVLGQGPQFIFQYYEKEERGRGNFPDRFSARQFPNYSSELNVNALLLGDSALYLCASSSGYANEKLFFGSGTQLSVL.

By proportion, this clonotype is large. V usage is TRBV6-5 and J usage is TRBJ2-7, with D perhaps assigned TRBD1 or TRBD2 (5 bases each). CDR1 and CDR2 from the germline V gene are MNHEY and SVGAGI. The V end was cut by 4 bases, the J end by 5 bases, with 18 bases between. CDR3 size: 15 residues. CDR3: CASSWGPASNDEQYF. In nucleotides, the CDR3 is TGTGCCAGCAGTTGGGGACCGGCTAGCAACGACGAGCAGTACTTC.

There are many counts of this clonotype. The rearrangement uses TRBV19 and TRBJ2-5; D remains unclear. Germline CDR1 and CDR2: LNHDA and SQIVND (reference sequence). V lost 3 bases to trimming and J lost 5 bases, with 7 bases between them. This CDR3 region has 12 residues. The CDR3 nucleotides read TGTGCCAGTAGTATTAGTGCGGAGACCCAGTACTTC. Amino acids: CASSISAETQYF.

Only a few counts were recorded for this clonotype. The genes are TRBV2 and TRBJ1-3; D unresolved. Trimming left V 5 bases short and J 3 bases short, with 5 bases between. The CDR3 runs 12 residues. Germline V CDR1 and CDR2: SNHLY, FYNNEI. Written as DNA, the CDR3 is TGTGCCAGCAGTTTTAATGGAAACACCATATATTTT. Protein: CASSFNGNTIYF.

The chain recombines TRBV6-5 with TRBJ2-1; 10 bases are a match to TRBD2. This CDR3 is built from 15 residues. With 3 bases clipped from V and 5 bases from J, the junction kept 4 bases outside the gene matches. Germline assignment: CDR1 MNHEY and CDR2 SVGAGI. CDR3 sequence: CASSYSSGSHNEQFF. DNA for the CDR3: TGTGCCAGCAGTTATTCTAGCGGGAGTCACAATGAGCAGTTCTTC.

V is TRBV5-1 and J is TRBJ2-2; a weak D match, TRBD2 (5 bases). Trimming left V 1 base short and J 1 base short, with 11 bases between. This CDR3 contains 16 residues. Germline CDR1 is SGHRS and CDR2 is YFSETQ. CDR3 nucleotides: TGCGCCAGCAGCTTGTGGCCAGCGGAGAACACCGGGGAGCTGTTTTTT. It translates to CASSLWPAENTGELFF.

The chain employs TRBV7-9 and TRBJ2-1; 8 bases map to TRBD1. J lost 3 bases, V lost 4 bases, and 5 bases had no gene match. Germline V gene lookup returns CDR1 SEHNR and CDR2 FQNEAQ (reference sequence). The CDR3 is 15 amino acids. The CDR3 here is CASSSSGGFYNEQFF. The CDR3 nucleotides read TGTGCCAGCAGCTCCTCAGGGGGCTTCTACAATGAGCAGTTCTTC.

Note on this clonotype: The junction and the germline gene differ at one end; a read error may be behind it. V and J are TRBV5-1 and TRBJ2-1; 8 bases agree with TRBD1. Per the germline V gene, CDR1 is SGHRS and CDR2 is YFSETQ. The CDR3 contains 13 residues. In DNA form, the CDR3 reads TGCGCCAACAGCGGACAGGGTTACAATGAGCAGTTCTTC. Its protein product is CANSGQGYNEQFF.

V is TRBV3-1 and J is TRBJ2-1, with a possible D match to TRBD2 (6 bases). CDR1 is LGHDT, CDR2 YNNKEL, per germline (reference sequence). V was trimmed by 3 bases and J by 4 bases, leaving 16 bases between them. The CDR3 sequence is 16 residues long. The chain's CDR3 is CASSQTGTAPYNEQFF. The CDR3 nucleotides read TGTGCCAGCAGCCAGACCGGGACTGCCCCTTACAATGAGCAGTTCTTC.

This clonotype was seen at least ten times. The chain employs TRBV20-1 and TRBJ2-7; D gene ambiguous. V lost 7 bases and J lost 1, with 14 bases in between. CDR1 and CDR2 from the germline V gene are DFQATT and SNEGSKA (reference sequence). CDR3 size: 13 residues. CDR3 region: CSVKTSSSYEQYF. The CDR3 DNA sequence: TGCAGTGTTAAGACTTCATCATCCTACGAGCAGTACTTC.

This clonotype was recorded many times. This sequence joins TRBV20-1 and TRBJ1-1; TRBD1 is a possible D gene (6 bases). The V gene's germline CDR1 is DFQATT and CDR2 SNEGSKA (reference sequence). The CDR3 totals 14 residues. Trimming took off 1 base at V and 0 bases at J, with 9 bases between the two ends. CDR3 residues: CSARGGHMNTEAFF. The CDR3, as DNA: TGCAGTGCTAGAGGGGGACACATGAACACTGAAGCTTTCTTT.

This clonotype was found a few times. The genes are TRBV2 and TRBJ2-7; D ambiguous. The CDR3 covers 12 residues. Trimming removed 8 bases at V and 0 bases at J, with 8 bases between. Per the germline V gene, CDR1 is SNHLY and CDR2 is FYNNEI. DNA for the CDR3: TGTGCCAGCCACCAGAACTCCTACGAGCAGTACTTC. Amino acids: CASHQNSYEQYF.

This chain uses TRBV20-1 with TRBJ2-5; 8 bases map to TRBD2. After removal of 6 bases from V and 4 bases from J, the junction contained 7 bases not matched to a gene. CDR3 length: 13 amino acids. In germline, CDR1 is DFQATT, CDR2 SNEGSKA (reference sequence). In DNA, the CDR3 is TGCAGTGCGCCCTCCCTAGCGGGAGAGACCCAGTACTTC. Its translation: CSAPSLAGETQYF.

This clonotype was counted between two and nine times. The junction differs from germline at one of its ends, possibly a read error. This chain joins TRBV11-1 and TRBJ1-2; D is ambiguous. CDR1 and CDR2 (germline): SGHAT, FQDESV (reference sequence). The CDR3 sequence is 14 residues long. This CDR3 is CASSLNSFYYGHTF. In nucleotides, the CDR3 is TGTGCCAGCAGCTTAAATTCATTTTATTATGGCCACACCTTC.

The chain carries TRBV7-8 and TRBJ2-3; possibly TRBD2 for D (6 bases). CDR1 and CDR2 (germline): SGHVS, FQNEAQ. Trimming stripped 1 base from V and 3 bases from J, with 11 bases between. This CDR3 comprises 15 residues. The CDR3 protein is CASSLGRLETDTQYF. CDR3 coding DNA: TGTGCCAGCAGCTTAGGCCGACTAGAAACAGATACGCAGTATTTT.

This clonotype was seen ten or more times. The chain recombines TRBV12-3 or TRBV12-4 with TRBJ2-5; tentative D call: TRBD1 (6 bases). The CDR3 has 14 amino acids. Trimming cost V 6 bases and J 4 bases, with 15 bases left between them. The CDR3 spells CASSLGHPPETQYF. As DNA, the CDR3 is TGTGCCAGCAGCCTGGGACACCCTCCAGAGACCCAGTACTTC.

The chain has TRBV27 and TRBJ2-1; 12 bases map to TRBD2. V shed 2 bases and J 12 bases; nucleotides not matched to a gene: 11. CDR1 is MNHEY, CDR2 SMNVEV, per germline (reference sequence). CDR3 length equals 16 residues. CDR3 sequence (DNA): TGTGCCAGCAGTTTAGTGACTAGCGGGGGCCCAATAATGCAGTTCTTC. Protein product: CASSLVTSGGPIMQFF.

This clonotype was observed a few times. The chain is built from TRBV5-1 and TRBJ2-7; 10 bases map to TRBD2. The CDR3 spans 14 residues. Germline assignment: CDR1 SGHRS and CDR2 YFSETQ. V was clipped by 5 bases and J by 5 bases; unmatched bases: 7. The CDR3 is CASRPSGSVNEQYF. The DNA of the CDR3 is TGCGCCAGCAGGCCTAGCGGGAGTGTCAACGAGCAGTACTTC.

This clonotype came up a few times. This chain uses TRBV12-3 or TRBV12-4 with TRBJ2-1, with D maybe TRBD2 (7 bases). The ends were cut back, 6 bases at V and 8 bases at J, with 14 bases in the middle. The CDR3 covers 13 residues. CDR3 loop: CASRPTGGHEQFF. The CDR3 DNA reads TGTGCCAGCAGACCAACGGGGGGCCATGAGCAGTTCTTC.

A remark on this clonotype: The conserved final phenylalanine or tryptophan is absent from the CDR3, which likely points to a read error. The limits of the CDR3 on the DNA are not certain, so only TCRdb's listed CDR3 is given. The CDR3 is CASRTLAG. The chain has TRBV5-1 and TRBJ2-5; the table's D call, TRBD2, was not checked against the DNA. The CDR3 has 8 amino acids, counting both end residues. Germline V lookup: CDR1 SGHRS, CDR2 YFSETQ.

The sample holds many counts of this clonotype. The J gene is TRBJ1-1, the V gene TRBV29-1, with 9 nucleotides matching TRBD1. This CDR3 has 13 residues. Germline lookup yields CDR1 SQVTM and CDR2 ANQGSEA. V lost 7 bases and J lost 6; bases outside the gene matches: 9. DNA for the CDR3: TGCAGCGCCACAGGGGGCAAGAGCGCTGAAGCTTTCTTT. Protein sequence: CSATGGKSAEAFF. The entire variable domain, with the rest obtained from reference TRBV29-1 and TRBJ1-1, is as follows: SAVISQKPSRDICQRGTSLTIQCQVDSQVTMMFWYRQQPGQSLTLIATANQGSEATYESGFVIDKFPISRPNLTFSTLTVSNMSPEDSSIYLCSATGGKSAEAFFGQGTRLTVV.

In its sample, this clonotype was seen a few times. The gene calls are TRBV6-5 and TRBJ1-2, with D uncertain. The V gene lost 6 bases and the J gene lost 7 bases, with 18 bases spanning the gap. CDR1 is MNHEY, CDR2 SVGAGI, per germline. This CDR3 is built from 14 residues. CDR3 in DNA: TGTGCCAGCAGCTTTCAGTTCCAAGCCAGTGGCTACACCTTC. Translating gives CASSFQFQASGYTF.

This clonotype has only a few counts. This chain uses TRBV5-1 with TRBJ1-1, with no clear D. V shed 4 bases and J shed 1 base, with 14 bases lying between them. The CDR3 contains 15 residues. From germline, CDR1 is SGHRS and CDR2 YFSETQ. The CDR3 DNA follows: TGCGCCAGCAGCCCCACACAGTCTGGGAACACTGAAGCTTTCTTT. The encoded protein is CASSPTQSGNTEAFF.

This sequence joins TRBV11-3 and TRBJ2-1, with D possibly TRBD1 on 6 matching bases. CDR1 is SGHNT, CDR2 YENEEA, per germline. V shed 1 base and J shed 7 bases, with 11 bases lying between them. CDR3 length equals 14 residues. The CDR3 loop is CASSLVAGVNEQFF. The DNA for the CDR3 is TGTGCCAGCAGCTTAGTGGCAGGGGTTAATGAGCAGTTCTTC.

The chain recombines TRBV6-1 with TRBJ2-3, with D unresolved. This CDR3 region has 14 residues. V was pared by 3 bases and J by 1 base, with 8 bases between. In germline, CDR1 is MNHNS, CDR2 SASEGT. The CDR3 region is CASSDLGRTDTQYF. CDR3 DNA sequence: TGTGCCAGCAGTGATCTCGGCCGCACAGATACGCAGTATTTT.

The chain couples TRBV4-2 to TRBJ1-4; TRBD1 is a possible D gene (6 bases). The CDR3 runs to 17 residues. Trimming stripped 1 base from V and 0 bases from J, with 12 bases between. Germline V gives CDR1 LGHNA, CDR2 YNFKEQ. The CDR3 protein is CASSQGPQGATNEKLFF. The CDR3 region has the DNA TGTGCCAGCAGCCAAGGCCCACAGGGTGCAACTAATGAAAAACTGTTTTTT.